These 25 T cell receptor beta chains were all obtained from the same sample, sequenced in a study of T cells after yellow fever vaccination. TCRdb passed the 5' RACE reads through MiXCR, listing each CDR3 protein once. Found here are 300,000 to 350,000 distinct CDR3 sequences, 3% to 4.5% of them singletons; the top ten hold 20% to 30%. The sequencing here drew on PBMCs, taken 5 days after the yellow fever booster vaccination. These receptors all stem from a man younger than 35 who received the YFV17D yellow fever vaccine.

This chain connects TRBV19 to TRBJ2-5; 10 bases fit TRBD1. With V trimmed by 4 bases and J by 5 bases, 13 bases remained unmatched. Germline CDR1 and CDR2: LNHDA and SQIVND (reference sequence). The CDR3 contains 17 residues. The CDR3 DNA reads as TGTGCCAGTAGTAGATACCTGACAGGGGGCGGTTGGGAGACCCAGTACTTC. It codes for CASSRYLTGGGWETQYF. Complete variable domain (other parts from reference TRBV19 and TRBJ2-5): DGGITQSPKYLFRKEGQNVTLSCEQNLNHDAMYWYRQDPGQGLRLIYYSQIVNDFQKGDIAEGYSVSREKKESFPLTVTSAQKNPTAFYLCASSRYLTGGGWETQYFGPGTRLLVL.

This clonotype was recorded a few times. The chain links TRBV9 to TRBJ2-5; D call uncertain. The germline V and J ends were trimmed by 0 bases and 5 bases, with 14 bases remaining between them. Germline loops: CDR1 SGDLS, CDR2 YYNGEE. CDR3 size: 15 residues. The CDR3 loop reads CASSVEAMFGETQYF. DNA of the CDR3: TGTGCCAGCAGCGTAGAGGCCATGTTCGGGGAGACCCAGTACTTC.

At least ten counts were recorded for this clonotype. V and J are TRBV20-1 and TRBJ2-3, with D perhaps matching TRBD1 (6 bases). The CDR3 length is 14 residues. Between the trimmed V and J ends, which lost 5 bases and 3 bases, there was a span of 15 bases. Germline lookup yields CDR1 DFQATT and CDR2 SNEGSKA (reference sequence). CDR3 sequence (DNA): TGCAGTGCTGAACAGGGATTTTTTACAGATACGCAGTATTTT. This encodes CSAEQGFFTDTQYF.

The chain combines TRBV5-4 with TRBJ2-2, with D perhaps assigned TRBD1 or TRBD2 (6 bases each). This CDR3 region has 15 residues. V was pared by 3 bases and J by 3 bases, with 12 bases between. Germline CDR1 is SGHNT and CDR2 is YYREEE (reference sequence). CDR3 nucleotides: TGTGCCAGCAGCTCGGGGGCGCAGGACACCGGGGAGCTGTTTTTT. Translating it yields CASSSGAQDTGELFF.

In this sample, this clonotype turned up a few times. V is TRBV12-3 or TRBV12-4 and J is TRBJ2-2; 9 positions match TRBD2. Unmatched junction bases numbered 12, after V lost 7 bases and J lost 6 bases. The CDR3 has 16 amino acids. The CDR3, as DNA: TGTGCCAGCACCTCTCCGGCGGGGGGGAGGGCCGGGGAGCTGTTTTTT. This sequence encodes CASTSPAGGRAGELFF.

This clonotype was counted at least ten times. CDR3 sequence (DNA): TGTGCCAGCAGTGCCCCCCCCGAAGGACAGACTCGCACAGATACGCAGTATTTT. It specifies CASSAPPEGQTRTDTQYF. This rearrangement joins TRBV6-1 to TRBJ2-3; D is possibly TRBD1 (6 bases). The CDR3 loop spans 18 amino acids. The V end was cut by 4 bases, the J end by 1 base, with 21 bases between. Germline lookup yields CDR1 MNHNS and CDR2 SASEGT.

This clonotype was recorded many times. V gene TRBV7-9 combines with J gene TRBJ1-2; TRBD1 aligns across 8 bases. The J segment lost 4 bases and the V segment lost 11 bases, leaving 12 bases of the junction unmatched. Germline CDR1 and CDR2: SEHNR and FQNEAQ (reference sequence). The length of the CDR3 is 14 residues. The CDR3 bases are TGTGCCCGCCCGGGACAGGTTACTGGCTATGGCTACACCTTC. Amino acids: CARPGQVTGYGYTF.

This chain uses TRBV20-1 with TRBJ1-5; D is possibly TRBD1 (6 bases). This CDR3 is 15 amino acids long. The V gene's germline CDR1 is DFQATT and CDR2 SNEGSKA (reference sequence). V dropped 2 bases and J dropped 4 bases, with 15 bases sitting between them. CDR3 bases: TGCAGTGCTAGAATTCAGGGGCGGGGGAATCAGCCCCAGCATTTT. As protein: CSARIQGRGNQPQHF.

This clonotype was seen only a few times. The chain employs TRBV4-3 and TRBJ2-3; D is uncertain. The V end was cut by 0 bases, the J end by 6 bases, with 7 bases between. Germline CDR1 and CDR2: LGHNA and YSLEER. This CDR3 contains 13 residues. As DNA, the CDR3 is TGCGCCAGCAGCCAAGATTGGCGGGATACGCAGTATTTT. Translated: CASSQDWRDTQYF.

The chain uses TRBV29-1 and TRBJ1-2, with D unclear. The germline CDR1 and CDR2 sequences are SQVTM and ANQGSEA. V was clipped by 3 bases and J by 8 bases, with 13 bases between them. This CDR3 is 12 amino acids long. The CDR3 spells CSVEAGRGGYTF. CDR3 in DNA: TGCAGCGTTGAGGCAGGCCGAGGGGGCTACACCTTC.

CDR3 sequence (DNA): TGCAGTGCTAGGGACAGGGGGGGGGAGCTGTTTTTT. It codes for CSARDRGGELFF. The chain couples TRBV20-1 to TRBJ2-2, with TRBD1 matching over 10 bases. V lost 3 bases to trimming and J lost 8 bases; unmatched junction nucleotides: 0. Germline assignment: CDR1 DFQATT and CDR2 SNEGSKA (reference sequence). The CDR3 runs to 12 residues.

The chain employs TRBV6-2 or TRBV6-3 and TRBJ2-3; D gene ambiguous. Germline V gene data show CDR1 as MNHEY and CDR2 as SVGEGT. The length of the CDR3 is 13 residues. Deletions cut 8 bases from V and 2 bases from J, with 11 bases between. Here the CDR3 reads CASLQLNTDTQYF. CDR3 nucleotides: TGTGCCAGCCTCCAGCTGAACACAGATACGCAGTATTTT.

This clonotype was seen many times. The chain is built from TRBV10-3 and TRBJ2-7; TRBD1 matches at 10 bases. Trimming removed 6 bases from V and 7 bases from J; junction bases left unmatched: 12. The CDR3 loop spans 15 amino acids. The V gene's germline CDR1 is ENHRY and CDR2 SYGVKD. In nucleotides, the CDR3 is TGTGCCATCAGCGAGGGCCGGGACAGGGGACGTGAGCAGTACTTC. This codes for CAISEGRDRGREQYF.

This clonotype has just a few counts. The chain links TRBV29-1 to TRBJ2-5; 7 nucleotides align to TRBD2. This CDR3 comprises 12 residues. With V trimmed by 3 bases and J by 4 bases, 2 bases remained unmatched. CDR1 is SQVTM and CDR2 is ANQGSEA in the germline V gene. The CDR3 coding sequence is TGCAGCGTTGAGTGGGGGGGAGAGACCCAGTACTTC. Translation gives CSVEWGGETQYF.

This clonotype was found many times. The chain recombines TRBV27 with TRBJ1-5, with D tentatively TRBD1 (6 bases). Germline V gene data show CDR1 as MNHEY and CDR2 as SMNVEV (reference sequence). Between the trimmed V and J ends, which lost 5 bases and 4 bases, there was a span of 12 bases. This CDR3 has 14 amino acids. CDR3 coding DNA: TGTGCCAGCAGTACCTCCAGGGGAAATCAGCCCCAGCATTTT. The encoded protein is CASSTSRGNQPQHF.

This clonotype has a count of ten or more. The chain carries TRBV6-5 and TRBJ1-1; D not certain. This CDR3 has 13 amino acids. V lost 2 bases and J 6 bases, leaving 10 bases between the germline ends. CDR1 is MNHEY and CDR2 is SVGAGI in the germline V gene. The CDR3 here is CASSYPGRAEAFF. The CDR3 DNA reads TGTGCCAGCAGTTACCCCGGGAGGGCTGAAGCTTTCTTT.

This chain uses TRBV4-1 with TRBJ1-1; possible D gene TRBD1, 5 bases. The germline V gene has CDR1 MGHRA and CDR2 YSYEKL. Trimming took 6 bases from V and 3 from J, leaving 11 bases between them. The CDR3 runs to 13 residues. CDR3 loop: CASRPGGDTEAFF. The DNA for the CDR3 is TGCGCCAGCAGGCCGGGGGGGGACACTGAAGCTTTCTTT.

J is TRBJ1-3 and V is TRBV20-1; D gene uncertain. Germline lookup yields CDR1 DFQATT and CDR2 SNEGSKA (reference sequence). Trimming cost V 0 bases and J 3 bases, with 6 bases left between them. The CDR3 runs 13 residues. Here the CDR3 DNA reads TGCAGTGCTAGAGATGTGGTTGGAAACACCATATATTTT. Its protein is CSARDVVGNTIYF.

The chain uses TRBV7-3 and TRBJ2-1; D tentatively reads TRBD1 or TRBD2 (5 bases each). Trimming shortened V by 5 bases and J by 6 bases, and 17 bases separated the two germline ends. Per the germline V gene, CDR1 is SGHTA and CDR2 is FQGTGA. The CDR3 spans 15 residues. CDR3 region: CASSPMSGPGNEQFF. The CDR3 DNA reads TGTGCCAGCAGCCCCATGTCGGGGCCGGGCAATGAGCAGTTCTTC.

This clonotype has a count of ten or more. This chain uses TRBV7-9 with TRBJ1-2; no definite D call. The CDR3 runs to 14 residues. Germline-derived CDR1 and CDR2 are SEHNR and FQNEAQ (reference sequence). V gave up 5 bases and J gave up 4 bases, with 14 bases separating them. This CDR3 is CASSRARLSYGYTF. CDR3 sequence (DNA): TGTGCCAGCAGCAGGGCAAGACTTAGCTATGGCTACACCTTC.

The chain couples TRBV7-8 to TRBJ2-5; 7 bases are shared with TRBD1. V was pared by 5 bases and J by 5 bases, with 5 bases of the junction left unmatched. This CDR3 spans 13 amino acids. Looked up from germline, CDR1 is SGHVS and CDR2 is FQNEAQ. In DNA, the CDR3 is TGTGCCAGCAGCCAAGACAGGGCCGAGACCCAGTACTTC. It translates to CASSQDRAETQYF.

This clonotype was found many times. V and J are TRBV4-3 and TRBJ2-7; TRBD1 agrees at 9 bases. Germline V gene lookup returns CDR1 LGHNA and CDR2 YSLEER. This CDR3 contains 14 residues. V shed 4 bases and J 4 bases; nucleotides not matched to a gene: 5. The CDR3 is CASSLGQGSYEQYF. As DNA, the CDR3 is TGCGCCAGCAGCCTTGGACAGGGGTCGTACGAGCAGTACTTC.

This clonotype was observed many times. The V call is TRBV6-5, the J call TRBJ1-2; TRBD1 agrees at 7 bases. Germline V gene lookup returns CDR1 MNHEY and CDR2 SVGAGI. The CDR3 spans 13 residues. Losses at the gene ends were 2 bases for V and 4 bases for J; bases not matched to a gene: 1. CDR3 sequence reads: CASSYGQVYGYTF. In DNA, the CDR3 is TGTGCCAGCAGTTACGGACAGGTCTATGGCTACACCTTC.

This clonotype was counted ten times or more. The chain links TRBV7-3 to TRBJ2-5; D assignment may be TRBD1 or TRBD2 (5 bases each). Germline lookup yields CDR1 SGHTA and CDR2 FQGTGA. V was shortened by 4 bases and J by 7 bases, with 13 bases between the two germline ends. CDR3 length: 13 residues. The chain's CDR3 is CASSSDGTGTQYF. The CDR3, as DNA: TGTGCCAGCAGCTCGGACGGGACCGGGACCCAGTACTTC.

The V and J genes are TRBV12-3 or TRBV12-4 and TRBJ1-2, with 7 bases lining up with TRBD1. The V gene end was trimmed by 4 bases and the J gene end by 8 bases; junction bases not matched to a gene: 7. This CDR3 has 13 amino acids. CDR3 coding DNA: TGTGCCAGCAGTTCAGACAGGGCGGGGGGCTACACCTTC. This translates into CASSSDRAGGYTF.